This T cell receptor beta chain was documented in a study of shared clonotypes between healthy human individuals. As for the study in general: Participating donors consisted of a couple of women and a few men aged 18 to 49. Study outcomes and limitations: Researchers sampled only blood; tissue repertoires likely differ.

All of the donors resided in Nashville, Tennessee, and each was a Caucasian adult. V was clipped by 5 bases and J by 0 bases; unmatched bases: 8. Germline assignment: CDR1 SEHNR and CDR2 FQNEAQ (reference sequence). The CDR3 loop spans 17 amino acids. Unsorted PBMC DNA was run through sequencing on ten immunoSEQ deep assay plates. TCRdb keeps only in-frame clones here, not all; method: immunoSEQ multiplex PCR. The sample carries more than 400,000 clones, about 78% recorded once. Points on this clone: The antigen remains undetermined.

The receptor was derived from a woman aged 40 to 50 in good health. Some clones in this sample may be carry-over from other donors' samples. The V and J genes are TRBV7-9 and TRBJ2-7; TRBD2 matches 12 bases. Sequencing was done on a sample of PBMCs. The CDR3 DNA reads TGTGCCAGCAGCCAGGGACTAGCGGGTCAGAACTCCTACGAGCAGTACTTC. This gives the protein CASSQGLAGQNSYEQYF. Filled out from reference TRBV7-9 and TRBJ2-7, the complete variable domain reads DTGVSQNPRHKITKRGQNVTFRCDPISEHNRLYWYRQTLGQGPEFLTYFQNEAQLEKSRLLSDRFSAERPKGSFSTLEIQRTEQGDSAMYLCASSQGLAGQNSYEQYFGPGTRLTVT.